This TCR beta chain emerged from a study of blood T cell repertoires in COVID-19. Original processing methods: Counts of nucleated cells, estimated from reference gene primer amplification, were obtained. Assay: immunoSEQ multiplex PCR; the TCRdb copy retains only in-frame clones and omits some. The V and J calls and clone size come from that table; D and trimming were worked out from the DNA. The profile shows about 190,000 clones, 83% of them singletons. CDR1 SGDLS and CDR2 YYNGEE come from the germline V gene. The CDR3 runs 14 residues. Trimming left V 4 bases short and J 5 bases short, with 15 bases between.

The specimen sequenced was peripheral blood. The receptor was derived from a woman aged 40 to 55 with acute or convalescent COVID-19. The rearrangement uses TRBV9 and TRBJ2-5; tentative D call: TRBD1 (7 bases). The DNA of the CDR3 is TGTGCCAGCAGCCGACGGACAGGAGGGGAGACCCAGTACTTC. Encoded protein: CASSRRTGGETQYF.